The 27 T cell receptor beta chains below all came from one sample that was sequenced in a study of T-cell memory formation after mild COVID-19. In TCRdb, the 5' RACE reads were re-called with MiXCR into one record per CDR3 protein. The data hold approximately 60,000 distinct CDR3 sequences, with 9.5% observed a single time. The material sequenced was PBMCs or a T cell subset sorted from them (not recorded which). These receptors originate from a man aged 18 to 30 who had mild COVID-19 (a few samples of this study predate the infection). Cell type and time point are not known.

This clonotype came up a few times. This chain connects TRBV6-6 to TRBJ1-5; TRBD1 aligns across 11 bases. The CDR3 spans 15 residues. V shed 7 bases, J shed 6 bases, and the junction held 8 bases outside the gene matches. From germline, CDR1 is MNHNY and CDR2 SVGAGI (reference sequence). The CDR3 nucleotides are TGTGCCAGCATGAGGGGACAGGGGGTCGGTCAGCCCCAGCATTTT. Its translation is CASMRGQGVGQPQHF.

On this clonotype: At one boundary the junction diverges from the germline segment, which might be a read error. The gene calls are TRBV7-2 and TRBJ1-5; D is unresolved. CDR1 SGHTA and CDR2 FQGNSA come from the germline V gene. There are 14 residues in the CDR3. DNA for the CDR3: TGTGCCAGCAGCCTAGCACGTGGGGTTCAGCCCCAGCATTTT. Amino acid sequence: CASSLARGVQPQHF. Full variable domain (remainder filled in from reference TRBV7-2 and TRBJ1-5): GAGVSQSPSNKVTEKGKDVELRCDPISGHTALYWYRQSLGQGLEFLIYFQGNSAPDKSGLPSDRFSAERTGGSVSTLTIQRTQQEDSAVYLCASSLARGVQPQHFGDGTRLSIL.

The table lists this clonotype with many counts. The rearrangement joins TRBV5-1 to TRBJ2-4; 7 positions agree with TRBD1. Germline V gene sequence: CDR1 SGHRS, CDR2 YFSETQ. This CDR3 contains 13 residues. V shed 0 bases, J shed 7 bases, and the junction held 1 base outside the gene matches. Here the CDR3 reads CASSLVGQNIQYF. CDR3 DNA: TGCGCCAGCAGCTTGGTGGGACAGAACATTCAGTACTTC.

V gene TRBV5-1 combines with J gene TRBJ2-5, with D possibly being TRBD1 (5 bases). Trimming pared 0 bases from V and 5 bases from J, leaving 17 bases between. CDR1 and CDR2 (germline): SGHRS, YFSETQ. This CDR3 contains 16 residues. CDR3 amino acids: CASSLGSLSGLETQYF. The CDR3 DNA follows: TGCGCCAGCAGCTTGGGTTCCCTGTCAGGGCTGGAGACCCAGTACTTC.

This clonotype came up many times. This chain uses TRBV7-8 with TRBJ2-2; 8 bases are shared with TRBD1. Germline V CDR1 and CDR2: SGHVS, FQNEAQ. Trimming at V came to 5 bases and at J to 6 bases, leaving 8 bases not matched to a gene. The CDR3 is 15 amino acids. Here the CDR3 reads CASSEQGASAGELFF. The DNA for the CDR3 is TGTGCCAGCAGCGAGCAGGGGGCAAGCGCCGGGGAGCTGTTTTTT. Together with reference TRBV7-8 and TRBJ2-2, the CDR3 gives the full variable domain: GAGVSQSPRYKVAKRGQDVALRCDPISGHVSLFWYQQALGQGPEFLTYFQNEAQLDKSGLPSDRFFAERPEGSVSTLKIQRTQQEDSAVYLCASSEQGASAGELFFGEGSRLTVL.

This clonotype was seen a few times. The chain links TRBV7-3 to TRBJ1-2; D possibly corresponds to TRBD1 (5 bases). The germline V gene has CDR1 SGHTA and CDR2 FQGTGA. The CDR3 contains 15 residues. The V end lost 5 bases, the J end lost 3 bases, and 16 bases lay between the germline ends. The CDR3 region is CASSPGHRGDYGYTF. CDR3 coding DNA: TGTGCCAGCAGCCCCGGACACCGAGGAGACTATGGCTACACCTTC.

This clonotype has a handful of counts. This chain connects TRBV5-5 to TRBJ2-7; TRBD1 agrees at 9 bases. The CDR3 runs to 13 residues. Per the germline V gene, CDR1 is SGHKS and CDR2 is YYEKEE (reference sequence). Trimming took 2 bases from V and 6 from J; bases not matched to a gene: 3. Here the CDR3 reads CASSFLGQGEQYV. In DNA, the CDR3 is TGTGCCAGCAGCTTTCTGGGACAGGGCGAGCAGTACGTC.

The chain carries TRBV11-2 and TRBJ2-7; possibly TRBD1 for D (6 bases). V was pared by 4 bases and J by 2 bases, with 15 bases between. Germline CDR1 reads SGHAT; CDR2 reads FQNNGV. CDR3 length equals 15 residues. The CDR3, as DNA: TGTGCCAGCAGCTCGTTTGGGACACTTACCTACGAGCAGTACGTC. Translated: CASSSFGTLTYEQYV.

The V and J genes are TRBV7-2 and TRBJ2-4; D is perhaps TRBD2 (5 bases). The CDR3 is 13 amino acids. Germline V CDR1 and CDR2: SGHTA, FQGNSA. The V end lost 4 bases, the J end lost 8 bases, and 12 bases lay between the germline ends. CDR3 residues: CASSYARGDIQYF. DNA for the CDR3: TGTGCCAGCAGCTACGCCCGGGGAGACATTCAGTACTTC.

V gene TRBV4-1 combines with J gene TRBJ2-1; 7 nucleotides align to TRBD2. Germline assignment: CDR1 MGHRA and CDR2 YSYEKL. The CDR3 has 16 residues. V trimming: 8 bases; J trimming: 1 base; junction bases outside the gene matches: 11. Written as DNA, the CDR3 is TGCGCCAGCGGGTGGGCGAGGGGAGGGTCCTACAATGAGCAGTTCTTC. Encoded protein: CASGWARGGSYNEQFF.

V gene TRBV5-1 combines with J gene TRBJ2-7; the D gene is possibly TRBD2 (5 bases). The germline V gene has CDR1 SGHRS and CDR2 YFSETQ. Trimming cost V 4 bases and J 3 bases, with 20 bases left between them. The CDR3 has 16 amino acids. The DNA for the CDR3 is TGCGCCAGCAGCCTGGAAATCAGGAAGGCGGGCTACGAGCAGTACTTC. The encoded protein is CASSLEIRKAGYEQYF.

This rearrangement joins TRBV18 to TRBJ1-2, with 7 nucleotides matching TRBD1. The CDR3 extends over 16 amino acids. The germline V gene encodes CDR1 KGHSH and CDR2 LQKENI. The J segment lost 3 bases and the V segment lost 3 bases, leaving 10 bases of the junction unmatched. Here the CDR3 reads CASSPQATTGHYGYTF. DNA of the CDR3: TGTGCCAGCTCACCTCAGGCCACGACAGGGCACTATGGCTACACCTTC.

Only a few counts were recorded for this clonotype. This sequence joins TRBV4-1 and TRBJ1-4; D is unresolved. Per germline, CDR1 MGHRA and CDR2 YSYEKL. V was pared by 4 bases and J by 5 bases, with 11 bases between. This CDR3 region has 14 residues. The CDR3 DNA reads TGCGCCAGCAGCCTTTTGGACGGGAATGAAAAACTGTTTTTT. Protein product: CASSLLDGNEKLFF.

The table lists this clonotype with a few counts. This chain links TRBV10-2 with TRBJ2-5; D tentatively reads TRBD1 or TRBD2 (6 bases each). CDR1 and CDR2 (germline): WSHSY, SAAADI. CDR3 length: 15 amino acids. V gave up 4 bases and J gave up 4 bases, with 16 bases separating them. For the CDR3, the DNA is TGCGCCAGCAGTGTGGCGAACGGGGGCCGAGAGACCCAGTACTTC. Its protein product is CASSVANGGRETQYF.

This chain links TRBV2 with TRBJ1-2; no clear D gene. V was pared by 7 bases and J by 8 bases, with 17 bases between. Germline V gene lookup returns CDR1 SNHLY and CDR2 FYNNEI. There are 13 residues in the CDR3. The CDR3 loop reads CASTLRRDTGYTF. The CDR3 DNA is TGTGCCAGCACCTTGCGAAGGGATACGGGCTACACCTTC.

Ten or more counts support this clonotype. CDR3 DNA: TGCGCCAGCACGGAGGGGACCTCCCTGGAGACCCAGTACTTC. It codes for CASTEGTSLETQYF. The chain links TRBV5-1 to TRBJ2-5; D perhaps matches TRBD2 (6 bases). The CDR3 is 14 amino acids. V lost 6 bases and J 5 bases, leaving 17 bases between the germline ends. CDR1 is SGHRS, CDR2 YFSETQ, per germline.

This clonotype was seen a few times. The V call is TRBV28, the J call TRBJ2-4; TRBD2 aligns across 7 bases. V lost 6 bases and J lost 8; bases outside the gene matches: 13. Germline V gives CDR1 MDHEN, CDR2 SYDVKM. The CDR3 is made up of 15 amino acids. CDR3 amino acids: CASRSIGSRGDIQYF. The DNA for the CDR3 is TGTGCCAGCAGATCTATCGGATCACGGGGGGACATTCAGTACTTC.

This clonotype was seen only a few times. V and J are TRBV7-9 and TRBJ1-1; tentative D call: TRBD1 (5 bases). Per the germline V gene, CDR1 is SEHNR and CDR2 is FQNEAQ (reference sequence). The CDR3 runs to 14 residues. V was trimmed by 1 base and J by 3 bases, leaving 9 bases between them. This CDR3 reads CASSLGGGDTEAFF. CDR3 bases: TGTGCCAGCAGCTTAGGGGGCGGGGACACTGAAGCTTTCTTT.

The chain's CDR3 is CASSFRNEPEAFF. The CDR3 nucleotides are TGTGCCAGCAGCTTCCGTAACGAGCCTGAAGCTTTCTTT. This sequence joins TRBV5-5 and TRBJ1-1; D gene unclear. The CDR3 runs 13 residues. The V and J ends lost 2 bases and 6 bases respectively, with 11 bases between them. The germline CDR1 and CDR2 sequences are SGHKS and YYEKEE (reference sequence).

J is TRBJ2-5 and V is TRBV7-2; D unclear. The ends were cut back, 5 bases at V and 1 base at J, with 2 bases in the middle. The CDR3 sequence is 11 residues long. Germline loops: CDR1 SGHTA, CDR2 FQGNSA. CDR3 sequence: CASSGQETQYF. The CDR3 nucleotides read TGTGCCAGCAGCGGCCAAGAGACCCAGTACTTC.

This clonotype was seen at least ten times. The chain links TRBV4-3 to TRBJ2-3; TRBD2 matches at 9 bases. This CDR3 has 16 residues. V gave up 4 bases and J gave up 4 bases; unmatched junction bases: 9. The germline V gene has CDR1 LGHNA and CDR2 YSLEER. The CDR3 sequence: CASSLGFGGGADTQYF. The CDR3 DNA sequence: TGCGCCAGCAGCCTAGGGTTTGGCGGGGGGGCAGATACGCAGTATTTT.

This clonotype was seen only a few times. V and J are TRBV9 and TRBJ1-1, with TRBD1 as a possible D gene (5 bases). Trimming took 3 bases from V and 1 from J, leaving 10 bases between them. The CDR3 loop spans 14 amino acids. The germline CDR1 and CDR2 sequences are SGDLS and YYNGEE. Here the CDR3 reads CASSARVTNTEAFF. In DNA form, the CDR3 reads TGTGCCAGCAGCGCCAGGGTGACGAACACTGAAGCTTTCTTT.

This clonotype has more than one count but fewer than ten. The J gene is TRBJ1-6, the V gene TRBV2; 8 bases agree with TRBD1. V was pared by 7 bases and J by 10 bases, with 9 bases of the junction left unmatched. Germline values: CDR1 SNHLY, CDR2 FYNNEI. The CDR3 is 14 amino acids. CDR3 sequence reads: CASTIPGQASPLHF. For the CDR3, the DNA is TGTGCCAGCACCATACCGGGACAGGCATCACCCCTCCACTTT.

This clonotype was observed a few times. V gene TRBV5-4 combines with J gene TRBJ2-5, with 11 bases aligning to TRBD2. Germline values: CDR1 SGHNT, CDR2 YYREEE (reference sequence). V was pared by 7 bases and J by 2 bases, with 10 bases of the junction left unmatched. This CDR3 has 16 amino acids. CDR3 loop: CASGRPSGGPQETQYF. CDR3 nucleotides: TGTGCCAGCGGCCGGCCTAGCGGGGGGCCACAAGAGACCCAGTACTTC.

This clonotype was counted at least ten times. V is TRBV24-1 and J is TRBJ2-2, with D perhaps matching TRBD1 (5 bases). Trimming took 2 bases from V and 2 from J, leaving 8 bases between them. This CDR3 is built from 15 residues. CDR1 and CDR2 from the germline V gene are KGHDR and SFDVKD. CDR3 bases: TGTGCCACCAGTGATTCACAGGTCAACACCGGGGAGCTGTTTTTT. Translation gives CATSDSQVNTGELFF.

This clonotype showed up many times. Germline and junction disagree at one end, which may indicate a read error. The rearrangement links TRBV6-6 to TRBJ2-1, with 15 bases that match TRBD2. CDR1 MNHNY and CDR2 SVGAGI come from the germline V gene (reference sequence). CDR3 size: 15 residues. The CDR3 is CASSRPGTSGGPVLF. CDR3 DNA sequence: TGTGCCAGCAGCCGTCCCGGGACTAGCGGGGGGCCTGTCCTCTTC.

This clonotype was counted between two and nine times. This sequence joins TRBV7-2 and TRBJ2-5, with 7 bases aligning to TRBD1. Germline CDR1 and CDR2: SGHTA and FQGNSA. This CDR3 is built from 14 residues. V was pared by 5 bases and J by 5 bases, with 8 bases of the junction left unmatched. The CDR3 coding sequence is TGTGCCAGCAGCCTACCGACAGGGACGGAGACCCAGTACTTC. Residues: CASSLPTGTETQYF.